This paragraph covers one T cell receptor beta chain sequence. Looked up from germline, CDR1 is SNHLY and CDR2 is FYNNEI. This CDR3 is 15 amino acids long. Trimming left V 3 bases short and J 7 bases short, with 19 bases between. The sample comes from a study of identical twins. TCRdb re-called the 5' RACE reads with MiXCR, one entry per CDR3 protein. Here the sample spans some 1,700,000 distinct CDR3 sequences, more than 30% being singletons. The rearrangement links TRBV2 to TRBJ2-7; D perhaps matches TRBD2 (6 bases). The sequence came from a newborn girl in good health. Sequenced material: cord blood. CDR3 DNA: TGTGCCAGCAGTGAGCTGGGACTGCTTGACAATGAGCAGTACTTC. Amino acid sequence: CASSELGLLDNEQYF.